This passage covers 4 T cell receptor beta chains from one sample sequenced in a study of human T cells and chemical hapten exposure. TCRdb used MiXCR to reprocess the RACE reads, holding one entry per CDR3 protein. The table lists 75,000 to 100,000 distinct CDR3 sequences, about 10% of them singletons. Noted time point: patch test 1, 2 weeks after DPC sensitization. Treatment described: therapeutic diphenylcyclopropenone sensitization with weekly scalp DPC. The sequenced sample was whole blood, obtained in connection with sensitization to the hapten diphenylcyclopropenone (DPC). The receptor source for this set is a woman in her sixties with alopecia areata. Some clones in this sample may be carry-over from other donors' samples.

This clonotype was observed many times. The chain has TRBV20-1 and TRBJ2-2; TRBD2 agrees at 8 bases. Germline CDR1 reads DFQATT; CDR2 reads SNEGSKA (reference sequence). The V and J ends lost 6 bases and 5 bases, in that order; junction bases with no gene match: 11. This CDR3 comprises 15 residues. CDR3 nucleotide sequence: TGCAGTGCACACCGGGGGGGCCCAAATACCGGGGAGCTGTTTTTT. Its translation: CSAHRGGPNTGELFF.

This clonotype was detected only a few times. The CDR3 DNA sequence: TGTGCCAGCAGTACCCAGGAGGAAGACTATGGCTACACCTTC. Translating gives CASSTQEEDYGYTF. V usage is TRBV2 and J usage is TRBJ1-2; the D is unclear. The V gene lost 5 bases and the J gene lost 3 bases, with 13 bases spanning the gap. CDR3 length: 14 amino acids. The V gene's germline CDR1 is SNHLY and CDR2 FYNNEI.

This clonotype was found many times. CDR3 sequence reads: CASSGYAGNEQFF. The CDR3 coding sequence is TGTGCCAGCAGCGGCTATGCCGGGAATGAGCAGTTCTTC. The chain has TRBV6-1 and TRBJ2-1; D gene ambiguous. CDR1 is MNHNS and CDR2 is SASEGT in the germline V gene. The CDR3 runs to 13 residues. Between the trimmed V and J ends, which lost 6 bases and 7 bases, there was a span of 13 bases.

This clonotype has just a few counts. This chain uses TRBV10-3 with TRBJ2-7, with 7 bases that match TRBD1. Losses at the gene ends were 6 bases for V and 4 bases for J; bases not matched to a gene: 9. The CDR3 loop spans 14 amino acids. The germline gives CDR1 ENHRY, CDR2 SYGVKD. CDR3 residues: CAISFDGTEYEQYF. The CDR3 DNA reads TGTGCCATCAGCTTTGACGGGACAGAATACGAGCAGTACTTC.